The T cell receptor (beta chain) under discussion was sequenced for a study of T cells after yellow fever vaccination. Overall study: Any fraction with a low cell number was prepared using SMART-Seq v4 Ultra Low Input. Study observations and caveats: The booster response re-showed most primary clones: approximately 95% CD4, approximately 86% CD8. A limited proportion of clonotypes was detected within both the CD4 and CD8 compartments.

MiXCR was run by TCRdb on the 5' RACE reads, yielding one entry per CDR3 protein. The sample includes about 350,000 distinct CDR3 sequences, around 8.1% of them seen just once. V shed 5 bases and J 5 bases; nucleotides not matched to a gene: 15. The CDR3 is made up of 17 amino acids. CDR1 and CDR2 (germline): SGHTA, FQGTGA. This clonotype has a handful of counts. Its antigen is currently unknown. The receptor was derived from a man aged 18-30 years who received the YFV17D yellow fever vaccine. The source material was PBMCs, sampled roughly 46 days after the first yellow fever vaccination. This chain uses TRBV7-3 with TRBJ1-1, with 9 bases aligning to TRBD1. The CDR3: CASSPNPKGTGRTEAFF. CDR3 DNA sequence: TGTGCCAGCAGCCCAAACCCGAAAGGGACAGGGAGAACTGAAGCTTTCTTT.